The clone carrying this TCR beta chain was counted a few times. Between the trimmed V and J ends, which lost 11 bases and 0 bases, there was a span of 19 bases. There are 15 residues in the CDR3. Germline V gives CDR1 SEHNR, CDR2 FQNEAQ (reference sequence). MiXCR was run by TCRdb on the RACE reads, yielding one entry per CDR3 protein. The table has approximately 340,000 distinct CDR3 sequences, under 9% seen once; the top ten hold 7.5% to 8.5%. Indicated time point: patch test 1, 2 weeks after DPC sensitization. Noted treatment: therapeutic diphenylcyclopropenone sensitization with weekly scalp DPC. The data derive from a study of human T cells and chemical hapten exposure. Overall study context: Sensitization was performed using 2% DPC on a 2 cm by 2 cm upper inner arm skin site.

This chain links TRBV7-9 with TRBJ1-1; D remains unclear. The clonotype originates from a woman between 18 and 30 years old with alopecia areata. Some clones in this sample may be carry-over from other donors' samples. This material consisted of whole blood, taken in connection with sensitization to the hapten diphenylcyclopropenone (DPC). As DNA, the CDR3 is TGTGCCTCCGTCGGGCAGGCCTATATGAACACTGAAGCTTTCTTT. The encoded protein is CASVGQAYMNTEAFF. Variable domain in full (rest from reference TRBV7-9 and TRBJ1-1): DTGVSQNPRHKITKRGQNVTFRCDPISEHNRLYWYRQTLGQGPEFLTYFQNEAQLEKSRLLSDRFSAERPKGSFSTLEIQRTEQGDSAMYLCASVGQAYMNTEAFFGQGTRLTVV.